This TCR beta chain was sequenced for a study of cytomegalovirus exposure and HLA in healthy donors. Study results and caveats: A later look showed TCR association rates differing by HLA locus, highest for DRB1 and lowest for HLA-C.

Unmatched junction bases numbered 5, after V lost 0 bases and J lost 2 bases. Germline V CDR1 and CDR2: SGDLS, YYNGEE. The CDR3 has 16 residues. On this clone itself: The target antigen is unknown. Distinct nucleotide sequences in the sample also encode this CDR3.

PCR used 60 Vbeta primers and 13 Jbeta primers. Assay used: immunoSEQ multiplex PCR; TCRdb lists only in-frame clones, some missing. The sample shows 150,000 to 200,000 clones, roughly 80% of them seen only once. The sequence derives from a male donor in good health and CMV-seronegative. The chain uses TRBV9 and TRBJ1-3; 7 nucleotides agree with TRBD1. Input material: PBMCs. CDR3 sequence: CASSVGGTGAGNTIYF. The CDR3 nucleotides are TGTGCCAGCAGCGTAGGAGGTACAGGGGCTGGAAACACCATATATTTT.